These 7 T cell receptor beta chains share one sample of origin, sequenced in a study of control samples from healthy donors and cancer patients. Here immunoSEQ multiplex PCR was the method, and the copy in TCRdb shows in-frame clones only, minus some. Counted here are roughly 95,000 clones, 88% occurring once; the ten biggest clones make up 14%. The sequencing sample was made of blood. The origin of the receptors is a man aged 30 to 39 in good health.

The chain has TRBV18 and TRBJ2-1; a possible D gene is TRBD1 (6 bases). The CDR3 runs 16 residues. From germline, CDR1 is KGHSH and CDR2 LQKENI. The V end lost 5 bases, the J end lost 0 bases, and 14 bases lay between the germline ends. Here the CDR3 DNA reads TGTGCCAGCTCATCCCCCGGGACAAACTCCTACAATGAGCAGTTCTTC. Residues: CASSSPGTNSYNEQFF.

This clone was counted once. The CDR3 is CASSQDRVGAFF. In DNA form, the CDR3 reads TGTGCCAGCAGCCAGGACAGGGTTGGGGCTTTCTTT. J is TRBJ1-1 and V is TRBV3-1 (or the pseudogene TRBV3-2), with 8 nucleotides matching TRBD1. The V and J ends lost 3 bases and 11 bases, in that order; junction bases with no gene match: 5. CDR1 is LGHDT and CDR2 is YNNKEL in the germline V gene (reference sequence). The CDR3 length is 12 residues.

This clone has just one count. The chain has TRBV10-3 and TRBJ2-7, with 11 positions matching TRBD2. There are 17 residues in the CDR3. Germline V gives CDR1 ENHRY, CDR2 SYGVKD. V shed 4 bases, J shed 5 bases, and the junction held 13 bases outside the gene matches. The CDR3 DNA is TGTGCCATCAGTGCCCCCAAGCTAGCGGGAGGCCTACACGAGCAGTACTTC. Translation: CAISAPKLAGGLHEQYF.

The rearrangement uses TRBV3-1 (or the pseudogene TRBV3-2) and TRBJ2-1; 7 bases are a match to TRBD2. CDR3 length equals 15 residues. The J segment lost 3 bases and the V segment lost 2 bases, leaving 4 bases of the junction unmatched. Germline CDR1 LGHDT, CDR2 YNNKEL (reference sequence). For the CDR3, the DNA is TGTGCCAGCAGCCAAAGGGGCGGGAGCTACAATGAGCAGTTCTTC. It translates to CASSQRGGSYNEQFF.

The rearrangement uses TRBV3-1 (or the pseudogene TRBV3-2) and TRBJ1-1; no clear D gene. Per the germline V gene, CDR1 is LGHDT and CDR2 is YNNKEL (reference sequence). This CDR3 has 13 residues. V was shortened by 6 bases and J by 0 bases, with 8 bases between the two germline ends. As DNA, the CDR3 is TGTGCCAGCAGTCCTGCACTGAACACTGAAGCTTTCTTT. This codes for CASSPALNTEAFF.

This sequence joins TRBV7-2 and TRBJ1-6, with 8 bases fitting TRBD1. The V gene end was trimmed by 7 bases and the J gene end by 5 bases; junction bases not matched to a gene: 7. The germline CDR1 and CDR2 sequences are SGHTA and FQGNSA. CDR3 size: 15 residues. CDR3 DNA: TGTGCCAGCATAGAGGGGACAGGACATAATTCACCCCTCCACTTT. Encoded protein: CASIEGTGHNSPLHF.

This chain joins TRBV4-1 and TRBJ2-7, with a weak D call TRBD2 (6 bases). The CDR3 totals 15 residues. Germline lookup yields CDR1 MGHRA and CDR2 YSYEKL. Trimming removed 6 bases at V and 2 bases at J, with 17 bases between. The CDR3 reads CASRRDSKDPYEQYF. The CDR3 nucleotides are TGCGCCAGCAGGCGGGACTCGAAAGACCCCTACGAGCAGTACTTC.